Presented here are 18 T cell receptor beta chains from one specimen sequenced in a study of shared clonotypes between healthy human individuals. Profiled with immunoSEQ multiplex PCR; TCRdb holds only in-frame clones, not every one. Among about half a million clones listed, almost 80% were seen once. Material: PBMCs. All receptors come from a woman aged 40-49 years in good health. Some clones in this sample may be carry-over from other donors' samples.

The chain uses TRBV6-5 and TRBJ2-6, with D unclear. The length of the CDR3 is 14 residues. Per germline, CDR1 MNHEY and CDR2 SVGAGI. Trimming removed 10 bases from V and 0 bases from J, with 10 bases in between. CDR3 protein: CATLHLSGANVLTF. The CDR3 DNA reads as TGTGCCACCTTACACCTCTCTGGGGCCAACGTCCTGACTTTC.

The CDR3 sequence: CASSLVVAGRYEQYF. The CDR3 coding sequence is TGTGCCAGCAGCTTAGTCGTAGCGGGACGGTACGAGCAGTACTTC. V is TRBV7-2 and J is TRBJ2-7; TRBD2 aligns across 8 bases. The germline CDR1 and CDR2 sequences are SGHTA and FQGNSA. V trimming: 1 base; J trimming: 4 bases; junction bases outside the gene matches: 6. The CDR3 length is 15 residues.

The chain couples TRBV10-3 to TRBJ1-6, with D possibly TRBD1 on 6 matching bases. Germline V gives CDR1 ENHRY, CDR2 SYGVKD. Trimming removed 6 bases at V and 4 bases at J, with 13 bases between. The CDR3 has 15 amino acids. The CDR3 DNA is TGTGCCATCAGGGACAGTAACTATTATAATTCACCCCTCCACTTT. Protein sequence: CAIRDSNYYNSPLHF.

For this clone: This is likely an artifact of a read error, given a far larger clone one base away. Other DNA sequences within the sample encode an identical CDR3. The rearrangement joins TRBV6-4 to TRBJ2-3; no reliable D call. This CDR3 comprises 13 residues. Germline values: CDR1 MRHNA, CDR2 SNTAGT. In DNA, the CDR3 is TGTGCCAGCAGTGACAGGGCCACAGATACGCAGTACTTT. Protein sequence: CASSDRATDTQYF.

This chain links TRBV14 with TRBJ2-7, with TRBD1 matching 10 bases. Germline CDR1 reads SGHDN; CDR2 reads FVKESK. The V gene end was trimmed by 0 bases and the J gene end by 4 bases; junction bases not matched to a gene: 3. CDR3 length: 15 amino acids. In nucleotides, the CDR3 is TGTGCCAGCAGCCAAGACGACAGGGGGCTGTACGAGCAGTACTTC. Amino acid sequence: CASSQDDRGLYEQYF. Based on the CDR3 plus reference TRBV14 and TRBJ2-7, the full variable domain is EAGVTQFPSHSVIEKGQTVTLRCDPISGHDNLYWYRRVMGKEIKFLLHFVKESKQDESGMPNNRFLAERTGGTYSTLKVQPAELEDSGVYFCASSQDDRGLYEQYFGPGTRLTVT.

The rearrangement links TRBV9 to TRBJ1-1, with D possibly being TRBD1 (6 bases). Germline CDR1 SGDLS, CDR2 YYNGEE. V gave up 2 bases and J gave up 6 bases, with 20 bases separating them. The CDR3 contains 16 residues. The CDR3 loop is CASSVPPNIPGAEAFF. The CDR3 coding sequence is TGTGCCAGCAGCGTCCCCCCGAATATCCCAGGGGCTGAAGCTTTCTTT.

The chain has TRBV2 and TRBJ2-1, with 13 bases fitting TRBD2. CDR1 SNHLY and CDR2 FYNNEI come from the germline V gene. V shed 6 bases, J shed 6 bases, and the junction held 5 bases outside the gene matches. CDR3 size: 15 residues. CDR3 sequence: CASRSGTSGINEQFF. In DNA, the CDR3 is TGTGCCAGCAGGTCCGGGACTAGCGGGATCAATGAGCAGTTCTTC.

This chain connects TRBV27 to TRBJ2-5; unclear D gene. V dropped 4 bases and J dropped 4 bases, with 10 bases sitting between them. Germline CDR1 MNHEY, CDR2 SMNVEV (reference sequence). CDR3 length: 13 amino acids. For the CDR3, the DNA is TGTGCCAGCAGTTCGGGTCTTCCAGAGACCCAGTACTTC. It translates to CASSSGLPETQYF.

The chain employs TRBV28 and TRBJ2-7; D unresolved. V lost 4 bases, J lost 8 bases, and 6 bases lay in between. The germline V gene has CDR1 MDHEN and CDR2 SYDVKM. The CDR3 spans 10 residues. The CDR3, as DNA: TGTGCCAGCAGTTCAATCCAGCAGTACTTC. This codes for CASSSIQQYF.

The chain links TRBV9 to TRBJ2-1; 8 bases map to TRBD2. The germline gives CDR1 SGDLS, CDR2 YYNGEE. The CDR3 is made up of 17 amino acids. V dropped 0 bases and J dropped 0; count of bases not matched to a gene: 5. Written as DNA, the CDR3 is TGTGCCAGCAGCGTAGACGGGAGGGCCCTCTCCTACAATGAGCAGTTCTTC. As protein: CASSVDGRALSYNEQFF.

The rearrangement links TRBV2 to TRBJ2-7; D may be TRBD1 (5 bases). The CDR3 is 14 amino acids. In germline, CDR1 is SNHLY, CDR2 FYNNEI. Trimming took off 5 bases at V and 3 bases at J, with 14 bases between the two ends. CDR3 loop: CASSSQGLDYEQYF. For the CDR3, the DNA is TGTGCCAGCAGTAGTCAGGGTCTGGACTACGAGCAGTACTTC.

The sample holds a few counts of this clone. This chain links TRBV29-1 with TRBJ1-1; the D is unclear. V was cut by 1 base and J by 3 bases, with 6 bases left in between. The CDR3 is made up of 12 amino acids. CDR1 is SQVTM and CDR2 is ANQGSEA in the germline V gene. The CDR3, as DNA: TGCAGCGTTGAAGGGTCCGACACTGAAGCTTTCTTT. Protein sequence: CSVEGSDTEAFF.

The J gene is TRBJ1-1, the V gene TRBV10-2; no definite D call. The CDR3 is 13 residues long. Germline CDR1 reads WSHSY; CDR2 reads SAAADI. The V and J ends lost 2 bases and 5 bases respectively, with 9 bases between them. The CDR3 region has the DNA TGCGCCAGCAGTGAGGAAATCAGGACTGAAGCTTTCTTT. Protein sequence: CASSEEIRTEAFF.

The chain combines TRBV5-6 with TRBJ2-1, with D perhaps matching TRBD2 (5 bases). The CDR3 consists of 15 residues. The V end lost 4 bases, the J end lost 2 bases, and 13 bases lay between the germline ends. The germline gives CDR1 SGHDT, CDR2 YYEEEE. The CDR3 region is CASSRNGLPYNEQFF. DNA of the CDR3: TGTGCCAGCAGCCGGAATGGACTCCCCTACAATGAGCAGTTCTTC.

This clone was seen a single time. V is TRBV5-1 and J is TRBJ2-7, with 11 bases lining up with TRBD2. The germline V gene encodes CDR1 SGHRS and CDR2 YFSETQ. Germline trimming cut 4 bases from V and 4 bases from J; bases unmatched to any gene: 7. The CDR3 has 15 residues. The CDR3 nucleotides are TGCGCCAGCAGCCAACTAGCGGGAGTTAGATACGAGCAGTACTTC. The encoded protein is CASSQLAGVRYEQYF.

V is TRBV27 and J is TRBJ2-3; 12 positions agree with TRBD2. In germline, CDR1 is MNHEY, CDR2 SMNVEV (reference sequence). V was clipped by 6 bases and J by 8 bases; unmatched bases: 9. The CDR3 has 15 amino acids. The CDR3 DNA is TGTGCCAGCAGAGACAGACTAGCGGGAGTGGGTACGCAGTATTTT. Translated, it gives CASRDRLAGVGTQYF.

This clone was observed a single time. V is TRBV30 and J is TRBJ2-3; D is uncertain. V was cut by 1 base and J by 5 bases, with 4 bases left in between. Germline CDR1 is GTSNPN and CDR2 is SVGIG (reference sequence). CDR3 length equals 11 residues. CDR3 nucleotide sequence: TGTGCCTGGAGTGGACGAGATACGCAGTATTTT. Protein product: CAWSGRDTQYF. Full variable domain (missing parts from reference TRBV30 and TRBJ2-3): SQTIHQWPATLVQPVGSPLSLECTVEGTSNPNLYWYRQAAGRGLQLLFYSVGIGQISSEVPQNLSASRPQDRQFILSSKKLLLSDSGFYLCAWSGRDTQYFGPGTRLTVL.

The chain has TRBV30 and TRBJ2-7; 11 bases line up with TRBD1. Trimming took 8 bases from V and 4 from J; bases not matched to a gene: 1. CDR3 length: 11 amino acids. Germline-derived CDR1 and CDR2 are GTSNPN and SVGIG (reference sequence). The CDR3 spells CAGDRGYEQYF. CDR3 DNA: TGTGCCGGGGACAGGGGGTACGAGCAGTACTTC.